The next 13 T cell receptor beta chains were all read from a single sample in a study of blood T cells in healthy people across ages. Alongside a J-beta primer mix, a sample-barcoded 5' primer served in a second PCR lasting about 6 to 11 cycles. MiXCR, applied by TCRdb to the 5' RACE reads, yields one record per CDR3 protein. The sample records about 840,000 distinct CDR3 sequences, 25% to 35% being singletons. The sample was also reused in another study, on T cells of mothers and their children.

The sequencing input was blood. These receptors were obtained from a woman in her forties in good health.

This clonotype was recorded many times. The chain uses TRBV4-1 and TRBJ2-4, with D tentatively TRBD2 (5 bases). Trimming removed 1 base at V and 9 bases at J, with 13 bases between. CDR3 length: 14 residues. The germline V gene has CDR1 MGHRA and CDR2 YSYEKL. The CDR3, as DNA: TGCGCCAGCAGCCAAGCAGGCCTAGCAGGCATTCAGTACTTC. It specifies CASSQAGLAGIQYF.

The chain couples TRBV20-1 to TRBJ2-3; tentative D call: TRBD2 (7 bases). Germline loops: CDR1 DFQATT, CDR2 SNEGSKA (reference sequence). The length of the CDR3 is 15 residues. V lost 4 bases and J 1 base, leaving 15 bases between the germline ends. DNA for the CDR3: TGCAGTGCTACTCCAGGGGCGGGGGGCACAGATACGCAGTATTTT. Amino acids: CSATPGAGGTDTQYF.

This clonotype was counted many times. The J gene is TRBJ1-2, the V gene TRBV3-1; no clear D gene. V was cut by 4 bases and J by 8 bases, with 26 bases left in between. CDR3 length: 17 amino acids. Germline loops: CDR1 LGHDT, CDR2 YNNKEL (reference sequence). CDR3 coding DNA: TGTGCCAGCAGCCCTTTATTGGACCCAGGACGTGATGGGGGCTACACCTTC. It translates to CASSPLLDPGRDGGYTF.

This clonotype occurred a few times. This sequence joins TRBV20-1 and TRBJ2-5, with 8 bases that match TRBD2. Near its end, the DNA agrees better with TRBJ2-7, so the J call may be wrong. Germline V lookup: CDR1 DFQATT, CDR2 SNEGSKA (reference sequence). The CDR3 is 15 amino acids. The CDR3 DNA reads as TGCAGTGCTAGCTCCCCCCAGCGGGGGCTTAACGAGCAGTACTTC. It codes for CSASSPQRGLNEQYF.

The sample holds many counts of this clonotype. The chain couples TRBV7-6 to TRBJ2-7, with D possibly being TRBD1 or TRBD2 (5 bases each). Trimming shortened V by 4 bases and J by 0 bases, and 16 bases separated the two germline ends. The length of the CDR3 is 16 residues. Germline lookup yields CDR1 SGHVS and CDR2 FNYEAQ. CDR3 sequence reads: CASSSGPAGSSYEQYF. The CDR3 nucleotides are TGTGCCAGCAGCTCCGGTCCTGCAGGGAGCTCCTACGAGCAGTACTTC.

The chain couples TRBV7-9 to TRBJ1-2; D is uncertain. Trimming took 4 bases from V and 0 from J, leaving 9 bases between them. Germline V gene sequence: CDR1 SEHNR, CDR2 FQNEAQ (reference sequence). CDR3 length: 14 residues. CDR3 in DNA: TGTGCCAGCAGCTCCCGGACGGCTAACTATGGCTACACCTTC. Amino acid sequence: CASSSRTANYGYTF.

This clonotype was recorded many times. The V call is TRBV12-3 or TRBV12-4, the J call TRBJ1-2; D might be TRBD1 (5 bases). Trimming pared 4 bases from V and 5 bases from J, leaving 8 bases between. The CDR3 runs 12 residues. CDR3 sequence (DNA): TGTGCCAGCAGTTCGGGGGGGTATGGCTACACCTTC. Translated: CASSSGGYGYTF.

The CDR3 here is CSASIPGVPYNEQFF. Written as DNA, the CDR3 is TGCAGTGCTAGTATCCCCGGGGTTCCCTACAATGAGCAGTTCTTC. The rearrangement joins TRBV20-1 to TRBJ2-1; TRBD2 might be the D (5 bases). Germline V gene data show CDR1 as DFQATT and CDR2 as SNEGSKA (reference sequence). With 3 bases removed from V and 2 bases from J, the gap between germline ends came to 14 bases. There are 15 residues in the CDR3.

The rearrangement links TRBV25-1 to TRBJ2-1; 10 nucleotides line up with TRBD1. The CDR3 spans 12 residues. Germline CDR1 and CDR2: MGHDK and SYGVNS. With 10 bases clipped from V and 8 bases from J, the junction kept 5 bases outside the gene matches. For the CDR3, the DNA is TGTGCCACGTGGGACAGGGGCTATGAGCAGTTCTTC. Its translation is CATWDRGYEQFF.

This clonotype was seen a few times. As DNA, the CDR3 is TGTGCCAGCAGTTACCGGGACCGAGCTTTCTTT. This encodes CASSYRDRAFF. This chain connects TRBV6-5 to TRBJ1-1; a possible D gene is TRBD1 (5 bases). The V gene lost 2 bases and the J gene lost 10 bases, with 8 bases spanning the gap. The CDR3 extends over 11 amino acids. The germline V gene encodes CDR1 MNHEY and CDR2 SVGAGI.

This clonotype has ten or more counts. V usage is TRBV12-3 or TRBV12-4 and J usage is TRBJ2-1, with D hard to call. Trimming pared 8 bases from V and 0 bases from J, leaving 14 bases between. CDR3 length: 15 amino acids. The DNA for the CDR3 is TGTGCCAGCTCCCTGGACGTTCGCTCCTACAATGAGCAGTTCTTC. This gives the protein CASSLDVRSYNEQFF.

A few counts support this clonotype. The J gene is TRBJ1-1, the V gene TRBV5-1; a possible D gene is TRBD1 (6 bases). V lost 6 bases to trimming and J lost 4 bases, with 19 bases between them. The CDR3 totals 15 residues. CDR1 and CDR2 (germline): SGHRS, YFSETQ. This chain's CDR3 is CASTQGHSDPTEAFF. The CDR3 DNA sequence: TGCGCCAGCACTCAGGGACATTCTGACCCCACTGAAGCTTTCTTT.

The CDR3 loop reads CASSSASGDLNEQFF. The CDR3, as DNA: TGTGCCAGCAGCTCCGCTAGCGGGGACCTCAATGAGCAGTTCTTC. V is TRBV9 and J is TRBJ2-1, with 9 positions matching TRBD2. After removal of 4 bases from V and 6 bases from J, the junction contained 8 bases not matched to a gene. This CDR3 region has 15 residues. The germline gives CDR1 SGDLS, CDR2 YYNGEE.